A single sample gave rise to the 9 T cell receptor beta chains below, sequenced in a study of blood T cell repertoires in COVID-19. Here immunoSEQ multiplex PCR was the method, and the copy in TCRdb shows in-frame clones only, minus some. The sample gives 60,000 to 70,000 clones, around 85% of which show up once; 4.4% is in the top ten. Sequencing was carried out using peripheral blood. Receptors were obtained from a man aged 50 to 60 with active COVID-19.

The CDR3 spells CASSLARDKNTEAFF. The CDR3 DNA reads TGTGCCAGCAGCTTAGCGAGGGACAAGAACACTGAAGCTTTCTTT. The rearrangement joins TRBV7-9 to TRBJ1-1; possible D gene TRBD1, 6 bases. Germline V gives CDR1 SEHNR, CDR2 FQNEAQ (reference sequence). The CDR3 consists of 15 residues. Between the trimmed V and J ends, which lost 0 bases and 1 base, there was a span of 9 bases.

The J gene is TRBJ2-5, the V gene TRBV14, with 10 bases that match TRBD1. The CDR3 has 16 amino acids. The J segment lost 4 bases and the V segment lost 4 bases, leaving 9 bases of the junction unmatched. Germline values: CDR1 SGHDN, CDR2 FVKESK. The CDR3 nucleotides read TGTGCCAGCAGCCTACAACGGACAGGGGGGGGAGAGACCCAGTACTTC. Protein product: CASSLQRTGGGETQYF. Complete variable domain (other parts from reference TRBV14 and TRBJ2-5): EAGVTQFPSHSVIEKGQTVTLRCDPISGHDNLYWYRRVMGKEIKFLLHFVKESKQDESGMPNNRFLAERTGGTYSTLKVQPAELEDSGVYFCASSLQRTGGGETQYFGPGTRLLVL.

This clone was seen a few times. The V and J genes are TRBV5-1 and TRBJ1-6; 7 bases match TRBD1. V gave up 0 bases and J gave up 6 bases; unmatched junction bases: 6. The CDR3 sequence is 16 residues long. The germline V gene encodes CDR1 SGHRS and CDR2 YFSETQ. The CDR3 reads CASSLGGTASNSPLHF. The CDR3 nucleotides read TGCGCCAGCAGCTTGGGGGGGACAGCTAGTAATTCACCCCTCCACTTT.

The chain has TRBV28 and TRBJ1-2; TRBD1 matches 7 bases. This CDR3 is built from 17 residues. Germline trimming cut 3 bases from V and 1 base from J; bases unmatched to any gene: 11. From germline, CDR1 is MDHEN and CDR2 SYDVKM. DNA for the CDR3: TGTGCCAGCAGTTTCCCCGGGACAGAGAGCCTTAACTATGGCTACACCTTC. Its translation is CASSFPGTESLNYGYTF.

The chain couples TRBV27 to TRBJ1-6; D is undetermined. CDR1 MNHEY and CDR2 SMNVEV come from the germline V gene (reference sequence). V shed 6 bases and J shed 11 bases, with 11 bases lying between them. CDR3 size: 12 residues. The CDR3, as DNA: TGTGCCAGCAGCACTGCCGGGGCACCCCTCCACTTT. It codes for CASSTAGAPLHF.

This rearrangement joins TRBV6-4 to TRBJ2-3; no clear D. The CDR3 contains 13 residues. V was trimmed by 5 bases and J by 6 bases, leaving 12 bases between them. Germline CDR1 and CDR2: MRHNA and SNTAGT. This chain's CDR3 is CASSRDLRDTQYF. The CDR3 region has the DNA TGTGCCAGCAGTCGAGACCTCAGGGATACGCAGTATTTT.

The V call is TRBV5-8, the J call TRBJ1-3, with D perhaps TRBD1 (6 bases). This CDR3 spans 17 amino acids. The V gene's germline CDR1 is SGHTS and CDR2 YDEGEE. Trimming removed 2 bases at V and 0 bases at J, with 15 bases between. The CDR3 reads CASSFGLTGRSGNTIYF. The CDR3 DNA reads TGTGCCAGCAGCTTTGGTTTGACAGGCCGCTCTGGAAACACCATATATTTT.

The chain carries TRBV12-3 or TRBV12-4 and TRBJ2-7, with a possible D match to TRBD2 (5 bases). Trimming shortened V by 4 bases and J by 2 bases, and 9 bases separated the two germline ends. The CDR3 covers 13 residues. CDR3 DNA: TGTGCCAGCAGTTCGGGGATCCCCTACGAGCAGTACTTC. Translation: CASSSGIPYEQYF.

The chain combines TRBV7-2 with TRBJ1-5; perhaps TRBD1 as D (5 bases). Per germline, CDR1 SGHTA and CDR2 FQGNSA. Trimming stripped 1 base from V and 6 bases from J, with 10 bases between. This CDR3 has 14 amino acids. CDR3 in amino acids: CASSLGDSSQPQHF. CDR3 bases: TGTGCCAGCAGCTTAGGTGACAGTAGTCAGCCCCAGCATTTT.